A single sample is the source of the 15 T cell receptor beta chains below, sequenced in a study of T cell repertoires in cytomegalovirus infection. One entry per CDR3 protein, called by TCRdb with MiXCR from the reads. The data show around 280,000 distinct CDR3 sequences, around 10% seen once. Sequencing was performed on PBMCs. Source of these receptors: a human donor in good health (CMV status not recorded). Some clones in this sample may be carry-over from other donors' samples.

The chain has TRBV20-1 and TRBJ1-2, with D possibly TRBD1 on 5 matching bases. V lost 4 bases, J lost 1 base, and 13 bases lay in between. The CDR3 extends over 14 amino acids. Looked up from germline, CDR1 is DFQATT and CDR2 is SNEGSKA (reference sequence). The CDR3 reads CSAIVPGDNYGYTF. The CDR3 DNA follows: TGCAGTGCTATCGTCCCGGGGGATAACTATGGCTACACCTTC.

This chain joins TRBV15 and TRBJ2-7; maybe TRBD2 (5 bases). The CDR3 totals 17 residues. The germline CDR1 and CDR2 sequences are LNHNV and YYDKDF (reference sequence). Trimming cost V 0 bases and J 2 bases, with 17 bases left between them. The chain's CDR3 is CATSRDTFSSGTYEQYF. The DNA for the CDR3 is TGTGCCACCAGCAGAGATACGTTTTCGTCGGGAACCTACGAGCAGTACTTC.

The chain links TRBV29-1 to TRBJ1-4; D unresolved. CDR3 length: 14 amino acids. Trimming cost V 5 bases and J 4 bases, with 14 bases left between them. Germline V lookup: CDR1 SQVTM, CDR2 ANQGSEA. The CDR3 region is CSVQIRARNEKLFF. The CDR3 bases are TGCAGCGTTCAAATTCGGGCCCGTAATGAAAAACTGTTTTTT.

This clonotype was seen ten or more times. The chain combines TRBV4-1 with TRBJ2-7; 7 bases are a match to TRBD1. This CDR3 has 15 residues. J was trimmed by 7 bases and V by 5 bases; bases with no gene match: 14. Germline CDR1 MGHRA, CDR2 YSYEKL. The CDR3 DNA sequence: TGCGCCAGCAGCTATCCGACAGGGAATTCGGAAGAGCAGTACTTC. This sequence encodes CASSYPTGNSEEQYF.

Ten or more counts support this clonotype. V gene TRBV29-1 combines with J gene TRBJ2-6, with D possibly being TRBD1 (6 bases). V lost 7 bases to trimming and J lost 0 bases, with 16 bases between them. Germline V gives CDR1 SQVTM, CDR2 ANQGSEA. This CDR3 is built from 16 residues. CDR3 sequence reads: CSAFRDTDSGANVLTF. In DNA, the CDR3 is TGCAGCGCATTCCGGGACACTGACTCTGGGGCCAACGTCCTGACTTTC.

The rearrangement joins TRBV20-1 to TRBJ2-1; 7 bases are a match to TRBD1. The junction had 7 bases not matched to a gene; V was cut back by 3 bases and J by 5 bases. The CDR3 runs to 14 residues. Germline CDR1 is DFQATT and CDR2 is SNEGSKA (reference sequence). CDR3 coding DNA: TGCAGTGCTAGTGGTACAGGGGTCAACAATGAGCAGTTCTTC. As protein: CSASGTGVNNEQFF.

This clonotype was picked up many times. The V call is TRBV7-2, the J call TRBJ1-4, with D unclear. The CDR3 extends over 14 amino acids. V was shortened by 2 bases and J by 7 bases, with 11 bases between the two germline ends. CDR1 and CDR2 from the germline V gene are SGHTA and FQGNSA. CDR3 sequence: CASSLLTGGEKLFF. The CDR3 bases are TGTGCCAGCAGCTTATTAACGGGAGGTGAAAAACTGTTTTTT.

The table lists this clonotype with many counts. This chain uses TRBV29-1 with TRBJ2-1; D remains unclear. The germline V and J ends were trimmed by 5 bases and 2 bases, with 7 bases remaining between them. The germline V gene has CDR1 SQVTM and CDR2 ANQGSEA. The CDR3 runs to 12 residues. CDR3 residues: CSVSSPYNEQFF. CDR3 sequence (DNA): TGCAGCGTTTCGTCCCCCTACAATGAGCAGTTCTTC.

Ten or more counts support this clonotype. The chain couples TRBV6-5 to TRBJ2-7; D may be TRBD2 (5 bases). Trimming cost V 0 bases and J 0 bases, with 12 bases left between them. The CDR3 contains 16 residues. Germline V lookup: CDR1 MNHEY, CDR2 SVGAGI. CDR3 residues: CASSYSTMGSSYEQYF. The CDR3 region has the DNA TGTGCCAGCAGTTACTCGACGATGGGGAGCTCCTACGAGCAGTACTTC.

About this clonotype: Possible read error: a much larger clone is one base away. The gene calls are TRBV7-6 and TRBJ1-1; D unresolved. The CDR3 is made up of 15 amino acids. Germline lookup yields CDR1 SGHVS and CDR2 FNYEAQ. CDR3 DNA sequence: TGTGCCAGCAGCTTTGGAGGAGTCATGAACATTGAAGCTTTCTTT. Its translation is CASSFGGVMNIEAFF.

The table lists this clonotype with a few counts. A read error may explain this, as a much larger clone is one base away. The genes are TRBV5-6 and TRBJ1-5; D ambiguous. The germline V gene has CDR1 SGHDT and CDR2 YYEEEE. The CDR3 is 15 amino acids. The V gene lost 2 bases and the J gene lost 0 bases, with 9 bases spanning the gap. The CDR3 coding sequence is TGTGCCAGCAGCTTCGGGCGGCTTAGCAATCAGCCCCAGCATTTT. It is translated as CASSFGRLSNQPQHF.

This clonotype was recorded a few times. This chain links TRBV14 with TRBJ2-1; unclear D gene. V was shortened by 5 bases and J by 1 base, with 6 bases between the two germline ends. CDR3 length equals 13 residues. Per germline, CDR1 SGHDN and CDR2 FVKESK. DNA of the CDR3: TGTGCCAGCAGCTCCCGTTCCTACAATGAGCAGTTCTTC. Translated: CASSSRSYNEQFF.

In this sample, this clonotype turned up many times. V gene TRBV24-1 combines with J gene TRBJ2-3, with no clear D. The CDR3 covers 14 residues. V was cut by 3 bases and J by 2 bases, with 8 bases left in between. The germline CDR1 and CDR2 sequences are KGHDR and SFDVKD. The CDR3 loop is CATSDVGSTDTQYF. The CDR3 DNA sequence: TGTGCCACCAGTGATGTGGGGTCCACAGATACGCAGTATTTT.

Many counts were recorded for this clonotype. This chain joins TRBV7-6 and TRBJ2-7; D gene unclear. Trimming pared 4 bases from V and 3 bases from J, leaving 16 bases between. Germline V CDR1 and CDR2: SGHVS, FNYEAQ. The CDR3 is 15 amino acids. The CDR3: CASSSDMASGYEQYF. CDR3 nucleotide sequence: TGTGCCAGCAGCTCTGATATGGCGTCGGGCTACGAGCAGTACTTC.

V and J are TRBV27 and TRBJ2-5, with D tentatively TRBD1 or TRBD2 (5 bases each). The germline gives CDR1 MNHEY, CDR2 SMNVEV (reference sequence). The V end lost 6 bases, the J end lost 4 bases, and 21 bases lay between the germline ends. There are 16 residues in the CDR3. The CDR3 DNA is TGTGCCAGCAGCCGGGGAGAGGGGCGCGGAGGAGAGACCCAGTACTTC. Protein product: CASSRGEGRGGETQYF.